The 10 T cell receptor beta chains below all came from one sample that was sequenced in a study of Graves' ophthalmopathy and Graves' hyperthyroidism. Amplification of the TCR beta CDR3 regions used RNA transcripts (as template). An initial RT-PCR round employing HTBI primers preceded a second-round multiplex PCR. One entry per CDR3 protein, called by TCRdb with MiXCR from the multiplex PCR reads. Altogether under 350,000 distinct CDR3 sequences are present, roughly 15% being singletons, with the ten largest covering more than 9%. Input material: peripheral blood. The receptors come from an adult man with Graves' ophthalmopathy.

The sample holds many counts of this clonotype. This chain connects TRBV12-3 or TRBV12-4 to TRBJ2-2, with D possibly TRBD1 on 6 matching bases. The CDR3 has 15 residues. V shed 10 bases and J shed 1 base, with 16 bases lying between them. The CDR3 bases are TGTGCCACCGCCTCAGGGGCAGGGAACACCGGGGAGCTGTTTTTT. Translation gives CATASGAGNTGELFF.

This clonotype was observed many times. The chain combines TRBV9 with TRBJ1-2, with a possible D match to TRBD1 (5 bases). Trimming pared 7 bases from V and 4 bases from J, leaving 14 bases between. The CDR3 consists of 13 residues. Germline CDR1 reads SGDLS; CDR2 reads YYNGEE. In DNA form, the CDR3 reads TGTGCCAGCGAGGGGAGGACGGGCTATGGCTACACCTTC. As protein: CASEGRTGYGYTF. Drawing the rest from reference TRBV9 and TRBJ1-2, the complete variable domain is DSGVTQTPKHLITATGQRVTLRCSPRSGDLSVYWYQQSLDQGLQFLIQYYNGEERAKGNILERFSAQQFPDLHSELNLSSLELGDSALYFCASEGRTGYGYTFGSGTRLTVV.

This clonotype showed up many times. The chain has TRBV19 and TRBJ2-5, with D possibly being TRBD1 or TRBD2 (6 bases each). The CDR3 length is 14 residues. The V end was cut by 4 bases, the J end by 5 bases, with 14 bases between. Germline V gene data show CDR1 as LNHDA and CDR2 as SQIVND (reference sequence). For the CDR3, the DNA is TGTGCCAGTAGTAGGGCAGGGGAGGCGGAGACCCAGTACTTC. It specifies CASSRAGEAETQYF.

This clonotype has a count of ten or more. This sequence joins TRBV11-2 and TRBJ2-6; TRBD2 might be the D (7 bases). Germline CDR1 SGHAT, CDR2 FQNNGV. The CDR3 extends over 17 amino acids. V was cut by 0 bases and J by 4 bases, with 13 bases left in between. CDR3 loop: CASSLDLRGAGANVLTF. Here the CDR3 DNA reads TGTGCCAGCAGCTTAGATCTCCGGGGGGCCGGGGCCAACGTCCTGACTTTC. The variable domain in full, completed from reference TRBV11-2 and TRBJ2-6, reads EAGVAQSPRYKIIEKRQSVAFWCNPISGHATLYWYQQILGQGPKLLIQFQNNGVVDDSQLPKDRFSAERLKGVDSTLKIQPAKLEDSAVYLCASSLDLRGAGANVLTFGAGSRLTVL.

This clonotype was seen at least ten times. This chain joins TRBV7-8 and TRBJ2-4; D is unclear. There are 13 residues in the CDR3. Germline CDR1 is SGHVS and CDR2 is FQNEAQ. The ends were cut back, 2 bases at V and 10 bases at J, with 12 bases in the middle. CDR3 amino acids: CASSLQPYSIQYF. DNA of the CDR3: TGTGCCAGCAGCTTACAGCCATACTCGATTCAGTACTTC.

This clonotype showed up many times. This chain uses TRBV11-2 with TRBJ1-1, with a possible D match to TRBD1 (5 bases). This CDR3 is built from 15 residues. Germline V gene lookup returns CDR1 SGHAT and CDR2 FQNNGV. V lost 1 base and J lost 4, with 13 bases in between. DNA of the CDR3: TGTGCCAGCAGCTTAGGTTCAGGGTGGGGCACTGAAGCTTTCTTT. Translation gives CASSLGSGWGTEAFF.

The chain employs TRBV6-5 and TRBJ2-7; TRBD1 matches 10 bases. The V gene end was trimmed by 0 bases and the J gene end by 5 bases; junction bases not matched to a gene: 7. Germline loops: CDR1 MNHEY, CDR2 SVGAGI. The CDR3 has 16 amino acids. Here the CDR3 reads CASSYSKRTGGHEQYF. As DNA, the CDR3 is TGTGCCAGCAGTTACTCAAAACGGACAGGGGGGCACGAGCAGTACTTC.

The sample holds many counts of this clonotype. The V gene is TRBV13, the J gene TRBJ2-7; the D gene is possibly TRBD2 (7 bases). Deletions cut 1 base from V and 6 bases from J, with 13 bases between. Germline V CDR1 and CDR2: PRHDT, FYEKMQ (reference sequence). CDR3 length equals 14 residues. This CDR3 reads CASSLVGGVGEQYF. The CDR3 DNA sequence: TGTGCCAGCAGCTTAGTAGGGGGGGTAGGCGAGCAGTACTTC.

The rearrangement uses TRBV5-1 and TRBJ2-6; D not resolved. Germline values: CDR1 SGHRS, CDR2 YFSETQ. This CDR3 comprises 13 residues. Trimming stripped 5 bases from V and 3 bases from J, with 6 bases between. In DNA, the CDR3 is TGCGCCAGCAGGCTGCGTGGGGCCAACGTCCTGACTTTC. Translating it yields CASRLRGANVLTF.

This clonotype was found many times. The chain uses TRBV5-4 and TRBJ2-3; the match to TRBD1 covers 8 bases. Trimming cost V 3 bases and J 0 bases; bases outside gene matches: 6. This CDR3 has 16 amino acids. In germline, CDR1 is SGHNT, CDR2 YYREEE (reference sequence). The CDR3 protein is CASSSWTGTSTDTQYF. In nucleotides, the CDR3 is TGTGCCAGCAGCTCATGGACAGGGACCAGCACAGATACGCAGTATTTT.